This passage covers 2 T cell receptor beta chains from one sample sequenced in a study of blood T cells in healthy people across ages. The second PCR ran roughly 7 to 12 cycles with a sample-barcoded 5' primer and J-beta primers. TCRdb fed the 5' RACE reads into MiXCR, producing one record per CDR3 protein. The table shows about 780,000 distinct CDR3 sequences, with roughly 25% occurring only once. These data were likewise used in another study, on T cells of mothers and their children.

Sequenced material: blood. Source of these receptors: a boy aged 10-17 years in good health.

This clonotype was detected only a few times. The rearrangement joins TRBV12-3 or TRBV12-4 to TRBJ1-6; the D gene is possibly TRBD1 (5 bases). The germline V and J ends were trimmed by 3 bases and 7 bases, with 7 bases remaining between them. The CDR3 contains 13 residues. The DNA of the CDR3 is TGTGCCAGCAGTTTTAAGGGGAATTCACCCCTCCACTTT. Protein sequence: CASSFKGNSPLHF.

This clonotype was counted a few times. This chain connects TRBV15 to TRBJ2-2, with TRBD1 identical over 9 bases. V trimming: 1 base; J trimming: 6 bases; junction bases outside the gene matches: 3. Germline values: CDR1 LNHNV, CDR2 YYDKDF (reference sequence). The CDR3 has 15 residues. CDR3 nucleotides: TGTGCCACCAGCAGAGGAGGGACAGGGCCCGGGGAGCTGTTTTTT. Protein sequence: CATSRGGTGPGELFF.